These 13 T cell receptor beta chains were all obtained from the same sample, sequenced in a study of cytomegalovirus exposure and HLA in healthy donors. PCR employed 60 Vbeta and 13 Jbeta primers. The method was immunoSEQ multiplex PCR; TCRdb's version includes in-frame clones alone and lacks a portion of them. The sample has tens of thousands of clones, roughly four fifths seen once. The sequenced material came from PBMCs. These TCRs come from a man aged 35 to 55 in good health and CMV-seronegative.

The rearrangement joins TRBV27 to TRBJ2-4; D not resolved. The germline V gene has CDR1 MNHEY and CDR2 SMNVEV (reference sequence). Trimming left V 6 bases short and J 4 bases short, with 7 bases between. The CDR3 contains 12 residues. As DNA, the CDR3 is TGTGCCAGCAGGTCCGGGAAAAACATTCAGTACTTC. Translating it yields CASRSGKNIQYF.

The gene calls are TRBV25-1 and TRBJ1-6; TRBD1 might be the D (6 bases). V was pared by 4 bases and J by 5 bases, with 6 bases between. CDR1 is MGHDK, CDR2 SYGVNS, per germline. This CDR3 comprises 13 residues. The CDR3 DNA sequence: TGTGCCAGCAGTGGGACAGATAATTCACCCCTCCACTTT. The encoded protein is CASSGTDNSPLHF. Together with reference TRBV25-1 and TRBJ1-6, the CDR3 gives the full variable domain: EADIYQTPRYLVIGTGKKITLECSQTMGHDKMYWYQQDPGMELHLIHYSYGVNSTEKGDLSSESTVSRIRTEHFPLTLESARPSHTSQYLCASSGTDNSPLHFGNGTRLTVT.

In this sample, this clone turned up a few times. The V gene is TRBV4-3, the J gene TRBJ1-1; TRBD1 agrees at 7 bases. The junction had 2 bases not matched to a gene; V was cut back by 0 bases and J by 1 base. Germline assignment: CDR1 LGHNA and CDR2 YSLEER. The CDR3 spans 15 residues. CDR3 loop: CASSQDWTGNTEAFF. Written as DNA, the CDR3 is TGCGCCAGCAGCCAAGATTGGACAGGGAACACTGAAGCTTTCTTT.

The chain is built from TRBV9 and TRBJ1-2; possibly TRBD1 for D (6 bases). V lost 3 bases and J 7 bases, leaving 10 bases between the germline ends. CDR1 is SGDLS, CDR2 YYNGEE, per germline. The CDR3 consists of 12 residues. CDR3 bases: TGTGCCAGCAGCGCTCACAGGGCTGGCTACACCTTC. It is translated as CASSAHRAGYTF.

The chain couples TRBV2 to TRBJ1-4, with 8 nucleotides matching TRBD1. V gave up 8 bases and J gave up 3 bases; unmatched junction bases: 14. Per germline, CDR1 SNHLY and CDR2 FYNNEI. The CDR3 covers 17 residues. The CDR3 nucleotides read TGTGCCAGCGTACCTCGGACAGGGAGGACTTCTAATGAAAAACTGTTTTTT. Its protein is CASVPRTGRTSNEKLFF.

The chain links TRBV7-2 to TRBJ2-4, with TRBD2 matching over 8 bases. V lost 2 bases, J lost 7 bases, and 4 bases stayed unmatched. CDR3 length: 14 residues. The germline V gene has CDR1 SGHTA and CDR2 FQGNSA. CDR3 nucleotides: TGTGCCAGCAGCTTATTTTCTAGCGGGAACATTCAGTACTTC. Encoded protein: CASSLFSSGNIQYF.

The J gene is TRBJ2-3, the V gene TRBV7-2; 11 nucleotides match TRBD2. The J segment lost 1 base and the V segment lost 0 bases, leaving 9 bases of the junction unmatched. The germline gives CDR1 SGHTA, CDR2 FQGNSA. This CDR3 spans 19 amino acids. CDR3 residues: CASSLASSGGRGRTDTQYF. The DNA of the CDR3 is TGTGCCAGCAGCTTAGCATCTAGCGGGGGGCGGGGGCGCACAGATACGCAGTATTTT.

The CDR3 here is CASSLATLGQGAGNYEQYV. The CDR3 nucleotides are TGTGCCAGCAGCTTGGCCACATTAGGGCAGGGGGCTGGAAACTACGAGCAGTACGTC. The chain has TRBV5-5 and TRBJ2-7; 8 bases fit TRBD1. The CDR3 has 19 amino acids. Germline loops: CDR1 SGHKS, CDR2 YYEKEE (reference sequence). The V gene end was trimmed by 0 bases and the J gene end by 3 bases; junction bases not matched to a gene: 17.

The gene calls are TRBV4-1 and TRBJ2-5; 9 positions match TRBD2. Germline values: CDR1 MGHRA, CDR2 YSYEKL. This CDR3 is 17 amino acids long. J gave up 5 bases and V 4 bases, and 14 bases lay outside the gene matches. DNA for the CDR3: TGCGCCAGCAGCCCTGAACGGGGCGGGGGGGCCAGGGAGACCCAGTACTTC. Translated: CASSPERGGGARETQYF.

The chain joins TRBV5-4 to TRBJ2-5; a weak D match, TRBD2 (6 bases). The CDR3 covers 15 residues. Germline CDR1 reads SGHNT; CDR2 reads YYREEE (reference sequence). V was cut by 2 bases and J by 1 base, with 12 bases left in between. The CDR3: CASSFPGGPQETQYF. The CDR3 coding sequence is TGTGCCAGCAGCTTCCCCGGGGGTCCCCAAGAGACCCAGTACTTC.

The chain combines TRBV15 with TRBJ1-5, with D perhaps TRBD1 (5 bases). This CDR3 has 14 amino acids. The V and J ends lost 5 bases and 5 bases respectively, with 13 bases between them. Germline V lookup: CDR1 LNHNV, CDR2 YYDKDF (reference sequence). In nucleotides, the CDR3 is TGTGCCACCAGCTCTGGGGCCGATTATCAGCCCCAGCATTTT. Translated, it gives CATSSGADYQPQHF.

This rearrangement joins TRBV5-5 to TRBJ1-6; D call uncertain. Trimming took 6 bases from V and 0 from J, leaving 10 bases between them. The germline V gene encodes CDR1 SGHKS and CDR2 YYEKEE (reference sequence). This CDR3 region has 15 residues. The CDR3 loop is CASTRGDSYNSPLHF. In nucleotides, the CDR3 is TGTGCCAGCACCCGCGGGGACTCCTATAATTCACCCCTCCACTTT.

The gene calls are TRBV6-1 and TRBJ1-2, with unresolved D. CDR1 and CDR2 from the germline V gene are MNHNS and SASEGT. Deletions cut 0 bases from V and 7 bases from J, with 12 bases between. This CDR3 contains 14 residues. The CDR3 region has the DNA TGTGCCAGCAGTGAAGCGCGTCTACAGACTGGCTACACCTTC. It yields the protein CASSEARLQTGYTF.